Presented here are 9 T cell receptor beta chains from one specimen sequenced in a study of identical twins. TCRdb ran MiXCR on the 5' RACE reads and lists one entry per CDR3 protein. There are 1,800,000 or so distinct CDR3 sequences in the sample; about 32% occur only once, and about 0.25% lies in the top ten. Sequences were obtained from cord blood. The origin of the receptors is a newborn girl in good health.

This clonotype was picked up a small number of times. The gene calls are TRBV6-1 and TRBJ2-1, with TRBD2 matching over 8 bases. J gave up 3 bases and V 4 bases, and 8 bases lay outside the gene matches. Germline CDR1 and CDR2: MNHNS and SASEGT. The CDR3 has 16 amino acids. The CDR3 sequence: CASSARVAGNYNEQFF. As DNA, the CDR3 is TGTGCCAGCAGTGCACGGGTAGCGGGAAACTACAATGAGCAGTTCTTC.

This clonotype was seen a handful of times. The gene calls are TRBV28 and TRBJ1-6, with D perhaps TRBD1 (5 bases). V was shortened by 5 bases and J by 5 bases, with 13 bases between the two germline ends. Germline V gives CDR1 MDHEN, CDR2 SYDVKM. This CDR3 is 15 amino acids long. CDR3 residues: CASSPGTPDNSPLHF. CDR3 bases: TGTGCCAGCAGTCCCGGGACTCCGGATAATTCACCCCTCCACTTT. The complete variable domain, with remaining parts taken from reference TRBV28 and TRBJ1-6, reads DVKVTQSSRYLVKRTGEKVFLECVQDMDHENMFWYRQDPGLGLRLIYFSYDVKMKEKGDIPEGYSVSREKKERFSLILESASTNQTSMYLCASSPGTPDNSPLHFGNGTRLTVT.

This chain uses TRBV28 with TRBJ2-4, with 7 bases identical to TRBD1. The DNA end is a closer match to TRBJ2-7, so the J assignment may be wrong. The germline CDR1 and CDR2 sequences are MDHEN and SYDVKM. This CDR3 spans 13 amino acids. CDR3 nucleotides: TGTGCCAGCAGTGCTTTTTACAGGGGCGAGCAGTACTTC. Its translation: CASSAFYRGEQYF.

J is TRBJ2-2 and V is TRBV29-1, with 9 nucleotides matching TRBD1. After removal of 2 bases from V and 5 bases from J, the junction contained 3 bases not matched to a gene. The length of the CDR3 is 14 residues. The germline CDR1 and CDR2 sequences are SQVTM and ANQGSEA. The CDR3 coding sequence is TGCAGCGTTGAACCGGACAGGGGTACCGGGGAGCTGTTTTTT. It specifies CSVEPDRGTGELFF.

This chain uses TRBV28 with TRBJ1-1; no reliable D call. Germline lookup yields CDR1 MDHEN and CDR2 SYDVKM. V was clipped by 4 bases and J by 6 bases, with 15 bases between them. This CDR3 spans 14 amino acids. CDR3 nucleotides: TGTGCCAGCAGTTCAGGCCTCACGAGTGCTGAAGCTTTCTTT. As protein: CASSSGLTSAEAFF.

The table lists this clonotype with many counts. This chain links TRBV20-1 with TRBJ1-2; D is undetermined. Trimming removed 3 bases at V and 8 bases at J, with 10 bases between. Germline lookup yields CDR1 DFQATT and CDR2 SNEGSKA (reference sequence). CDR3 length equals 11 residues. In DNA form, the CDR3 reads TGCAGTGCTAGTTTGGGGAAGGGCTACACCTTC. Translating it yields CSASLGKGYTF.

This clonotype was recorded a few times. The genes are TRBV5-1 and TRBJ2-1; 7 nucleotides line up with TRBD2. V lost 0 bases to trimming and J lost 6 bases; unmatched junction nucleotides: 3. The CDR3 runs to 14 residues. Germline V gene lookup returns CDR1 SGHRS and CDR2 YFSETQ. The CDR3 sequence: CASSLGGRVNEQFF. DNA of the CDR3: TGCGCCAGCAGCTTGGGAGGGAGGGTCAATGAGCAGTTCTTC.

A few counts support this clonotype. The chain employs TRBV13 and TRBJ2-5, with a possible D match to TRBD1 (6 bases). The CDR3 extends over 14 amino acids. CDR1 is PRHDT, CDR2 FYEKMQ, per germline (reference sequence). V gave up 4 bases and J gave up 5 bases, with 14 bases separating them. DNA of the CDR3: TGTGCCAGCAGCTCAAGCAGGGGAACGGAGACCCAGTACTTC. Residues: CASSSSRGTETQYF. The full variable domain, completed using reference TRBV13 and TRBJ2-5, is AAGVIQSPRHLIKEKRETATLKCYPIPRHDTVYWYQQGPGQDPQFLISFYEKMQSDKGSIPDRFSAQQFSDYHSELNMSSLELGDSALYFCASSSSRGTETQYFGPGTRLLVL.

The chain carries TRBV21-1 and TRBJ2-7; TRBD2, as called in the table, went unchecked against the DNA. TRBV21-1 is a documented pseudogene. This CDR3 spans 18 amino acids. The CDR3 protein is CASSNGRTSGAGSYEQYF. The CDR3 nucleotides read TGTGCCAGCAGCAATGGAAGGACTAGCGGAGCCGGCTCCTACGAGCAGTACTTC.